The 18 T cell receptor beta chains reported below all come from one sample, sequenced in a study of OX40 agonist ivuxolimab in advanced cancers. TCRdb's copy holds only in-frame clones and misses some; the assay was immunoSEQ multiplex PCR. This table has about 100,000 clones, around nine tenths appearing once. The material sequenced was CD4+ or CD8+ T cells sorted from blood, taken in a trial of the OX40 agonist ivuxolimab. These receptors came from an adult with an advanced solid tumor such as melanoma, head and neck, liver or kidney cancer.

This clone has only a few counts. The chain has TRBV27 and TRBJ2-5; 13 positions agree with TRBD2. Trimming at V came to 6 bases and at J to 6 bases, leaving 4 bases not matched to a gene. Germline V gene sequence: CDR1 MNHEY, CDR2 SMNVEV (reference sequence). The length of the CDR3 is 14 residues. CDR3 in DNA: TGTGCCAGCAGGGGACTAGCGGGAAGCAAGACCCAGTACTTC. It specifies CASRGLAGSKTQYF.

The V call is TRBV7-3, the J call TRBJ1-1; TRBD1 aligns across 7 bases. With 5 bases clipped from V and 1 base from J, the junction kept 7 bases outside the gene matches. Per germline, CDR1 SGHTA and CDR2 FQGTGA. The CDR3 has 15 amino acids. CDR3 coding DNA: TGTGCCAGCAGCCGACAGGGTGGGAAGAACACTGAAGCTTTCTTT. This gives the protein CASSRQGGKNTEAFF.

The rearrangement uses TRBV28 and TRBJ1-1, with 7 bases matching TRBD1. In germline, CDR1 is MDHEN, CDR2 SYDVKM. The CDR3 loop spans 13 amino acids. V lost 6 bases and J lost 5; bases outside the gene matches: 6. CDR3: CASRADRVTEAFF. The CDR3 coding sequence is TGTGCCAGCAGGGCTGACAGGGTGACTGAAGCTTTCTTT.

The V call is TRBV15, the J call TRBJ1-6; D is undetermined. This CDR3 region has 14 residues. Trimming shortened V by 1 base and J by 7 bases, and 8 bases separated the two germline ends. Germline V CDR1 and CDR2: LNHNV, YYDKDF (reference sequence). The DNA of the CDR3 is TGTGCCACCAGCAGAGTGGGTCGGAATTCACCCCTCCACTTT. This gives the protein CATSRVGRNSPLHF.

The rearrangement joins TRBV29-1 to TRBJ2-1; D remains ambiguous. CDR1 and CDR2 (germline): SQVTM, ANQGSEA. There are 14 residues in the CDR3. Trimming took 3 bases from V and 4 from J, leaving 13 bases between them. Here the CDR3 DNA reads TGCAGCGTTGACCGGCTCATTTCATACAATGAGCAGTTCTTC. This translates into CSVDRLISYNEQFF.

The genes are TRBV7-9 and TRBJ2-5; tentatively, D is TRBD1 or TRBD2 (5 bases each). Trimming cost V 7 bases and J 5 bases, with 17 bases left between them. Germline V lookup: CDR1 SEHNR, CDR2 FQNEAQ (reference sequence). The CDR3 runs to 14 residues. CDR3 nucleotides: TGTGCCAGCACCCTAGGGACCCACGAGGAGACCCAGTACTTC. Residues: CASTLGTHEETQYF.

The rearrangement joins TRBV7-6 to TRBJ2-2; D is unresolved. Trimming stripped 1 base from V and 4 bases from J, with 7 bases between. The CDR3 contains 14 residues. Germline V gives CDR1 SGHVS, CDR2 FNYEAQ. The CDR3 is CASSLEGFTGELFF. CDR3 bases: TGTGCCAGCAGCTTAGAGGGTTTCACCGGGGAGCTGTTTTTT.

This chain joins TRBV27 and TRBJ2-5; D is ambiguous. Trimming stripped 1 base from V and 4 bases from J, with 13 bases between. Germline V gene sequence: CDR1 MNHEY, CDR2 SMNVEV (reference sequence). CDR3 size: 15 residues. The CDR3 sequence: CASSLYNTYGETQYF. The CDR3 nucleotides are TGTGCCAGCAGTTTATACAACACCTACGGAGAGACCCAGTACTTC.

This clone was seen a few times. The V and J genes are TRBV9 and TRBJ1-1; the D is unclear. Per germline, CDR1 SGDLS and CDR2 YYNGEE. This CDR3 is built from 15 residues. V lost 0 bases, J lost 1 base, and 10 bases lay in between. CDR3 amino acids: CASSVGLEGNTEAFF. DNA of the CDR3: TGTGCCAGCAGCGTAGGTCTCGAGGGGAACACTGAAGCTTTCTTT.

The chain employs TRBV29-1 and TRBJ1-3; D remains ambiguous. The CDR3 contains 14 residues. Germline assignment: CDR1 SQVTM and CDR2 ANQGSEA. The V end lost 3 bases, the J end lost 0 bases, and 9 bases lay between the germline ends. DNA of the CDR3: TGCAGCGTTGACCCGCAGGACTCTGGAAACACCATATATTTT. Amino acids: CSVDPQDSGNTIYF.

The chain employs TRBV6-1 and TRBJ1-1; 7 bases are shared with TRBD1. The trim removed 5 bases at V and 2 bases at J, leaving 5 bases unmatched. The CDR3 loop spans 14 amino acids. From germline, CDR1 is MNHNS and CDR2 SASEGT. The CDR3 DNA sequence: TGTGCCAGCAGTCCCAACAGGGGAAACACTGAAGCTTTCTTT. Its translation is CASSPNRGNTEAFF.

The V gene is TRBV5-4, the J gene TRBJ2-7; 7 bases agree with TRBD1. This CDR3 contains 16 residues. CDR1 and CDR2 from the germline V gene are SGHNT and YYREEE (reference sequence). Germline trimming cut 2 bases from V and 0 bases from J; bases unmatched to any gene: 8. CDR3 bases: TGTGCCAGCAGCTTCATGATAGGACAGGTCTCCTACGAGCAGTACTTC. Its translation is CASSFMIGQVSYEQYF.

The V call is TRBV2, the J call TRBJ1-4; no reliable D call. V lost 7 bases to trimming and J lost 4 bases, with 13 bases between them. CDR1 SNHLY and CDR2 FYNNEI come from the germline V gene. The CDR3 loop spans 14 amino acids. The CDR3 region is CASNAFRVNEKLFF. DNA for the CDR3: TGTGCCAGCAACGCCTTTCGGGTTAATGAAAAACTGTTTTTT.

The chain has TRBV7-6 and TRBJ2-5; tentative D call: TRBD2 (5 bases). CDR3 size: 14 residues. Deletions cut 1 base from V and 2 bases from J, with 8 bases between. Per germline, CDR1 SGHVS and CDR2 FNYEAQ. DNA for the CDR3: TGTGCCAGCAGCTTAGTGGGCGGGCAAGAGACCCAGTACTTC. Amino acid sequence: CASSLVGGQETQYF.

The chain recombines TRBV11-2 with TRBJ2-1; D perhaps matches TRBD2 (6 bases). Trimming removed 5 bases from V and 6 bases from J, with 20 bases in between. Germline CDR1 is SGHAT and CDR2 is FQNNGV. The CDR3 runs to 16 residues. For the CDR3, the DNA is TGTGCCAGCAGCCAAAGGGACTCGGGAAGGGGCAATGAGCAGTTCTTC. It specifies CASSQRDSGRGNEQFF.

This chain joins TRBV6-4 and TRBJ2-1; 8 bases are shared with TRBD1. Germline V gene sequence: CDR1 MRHNA, CDR2 SNTAGT. The CDR3 contains 14 residues. V dropped 3 bases and J dropped 4; count of bases not matched to a gene: 2. The CDR3 nucleotides are TGTGCCAGCAGTGAAGGGACAGGATACAATGAGCAGTTCTTC. This codes for CASSEGTGYNEQFF.

The chain couples TRBV29-1 to TRBJ1-1, with 7 positions matching TRBD1. This CDR3 has 14 residues. The germline gives CDR1 SQVTM, CDR2 ANQGSEA. With V trimmed by 4 bases and J by 4 bases, 9 bases remained unmatched. CDR3: CSVVGAGGFTEAFF. For the CDR3, the DNA is TGCAGCGTTGTGGGGGCAGGGGGGTTCACTGAAGCTTTCTTT.

A single count supports this clone. V usage is TRBV11-2 and J usage is TRBJ1-5, with a possible D match to TRBD1 (5 bases). CDR1 is SGHAT and CDR2 is FQNNGV in the germline V gene. Trimming took 6 bases from V and 7 from J, leaving 13 bases between them. The CDR3 is 13 residues long. Here the CDR3 reads CASSPSWGQPQHF. The DNA for the CDR3 is TGTGCCAGCAGTCCGTCCTGGGGGCAGCCCCAGCATTTT.